One sample yielded the 19 T cell receptor beta chains listed below, sequenced in a study of cytomegalovirus exposure and HLA in healthy donors. Primers included in the PCR were 60 Vbeta and 13 Jbeta primers. TCRdb's table, derived via immunoSEQ multiplex PCR, lists solely in-frame clones and lacks some. This sample has some 100,000 clones, with 77% found just once. Sequenced material: PBMCs. All receptors derive from a man aged 35 to 55 in good health and CMV-seropositive.

This chain connects TRBV7-3 to TRBJ2-1, with TRBD2 as a possible D gene (5 bases). The CDR3 covers 14 residues. Trimming took off 5 bases at V and 2 bases at J, with 10 bases between the two ends. CDR1 and CDR2 from the germline V gene are SGHTA and FQGTGA. The CDR3 loop reads CASSPSGAYNEQFF. The DNA for the CDR3 is TGTGCCAGCAGCCCAAGCGGTGCCTACAATGAGCAGTTCTTC.

CDR3 bases: TGTGCCAGCAGGGACAGGGGGTTCGCCTACGAGCAGTACTTC. Protein: CASRDRGFAYEQYF. The chain couples TRBV6-5 to TRBJ2-7, with 10 bases that match TRBD1. The CDR3 contains 14 residues. Trimming cost V 6 bases and J 2 bases; bases outside gene matches: 4. Germline assignment: CDR1 MNHEY and CDR2 SVGAGI.

The table lists this clone with a count of one. The chain recombines TRBV6-5 with TRBJ1-2; D might be TRBD1 (6 bases). The V end was cut by 2 bases, the J end by 4 bases, with 8 bases between. The CDR3 is made up of 13 amino acids. The germline V gene encodes CDR1 MNHEY and CDR2 SVGAGI. The CDR3 is CASSYQQGYGYTF. The CDR3 coding sequence is TGTGCCAGCAGTTACCAACAGGGCTATGGCTACACCTTC.

The rearrangement uses TRBV10-3 and TRBJ2-2; 12 nucleotides match TRBD2. CDR3 length: 16 amino acids. V shed 6 bases and J 1 base; nucleotides not matched to a gene: 3. Looked up from germline, CDR1 is ENHRY and CDR2 is SYGVKD. The CDR3 spells CAISPSGGENTGELFF. In DNA, the CDR3 is TGTGCCATCAGCCCTAGCGGGGGGGAGAACACCGGGGAGCTGTTTTTT.

This clone showed up just a few times. The chain is built from TRBV4-3 and TRBJ1-2; TRBD1 is a possible D gene (5 bases). CDR3 length: 14 residues. V was clipped by 3 bases and J by 3 bases, with 11 bases between them. Germline CDR1 LGHNA, CDR2 YSLEER. CDR3 sequence reads: CASSQRDWDYGYTF. The CDR3 region has the DNA TGCGCCAGCAGCCAGCGGGACTGGGACTATGGCTACACCTTC.

With regard to this clone: This CDR3 is also generated by other DNA sequences in the sample. This chain connects TRBV5-1 to TRBJ2-5; tentatively, D is TRBD1 (6 bases). Germline V gene lookup returns CDR1 SGHRS and CDR2 YFSETQ. The CDR3 spans 14 residues. Trimming cost V 4 bases and J 7 bases, with 17 bases left between them. The CDR3 sequence is CASSLRTEGRTQYF. The CDR3 coding sequence is TGCGCCAGCAGCCTCCGGACAGAGGGGAGGACCCAGTACTTC.

The V and J genes are TRBV5-1 and TRBJ2-7, with TRBD1 matching 9 bases. V was clipped by 2 bases and J by 2 bases; unmatched bases: 2. Germline CDR1 SGHRS, CDR2 YFSETQ. This CDR3 region has 14 residues. As DNA, the CDR3 is TGCGCCAGCAGCTTAACAGGGGGCCCCTACGAGCAGTACTTC. It yields the protein CASSLTGGPYEQYF.

This clone was observed once. V is TRBV28 and J is TRBJ2-1; possible D gene TRBD1, 6 bases. Trimming removed 6 bases at V and 0 bases at J, with 15 bases between. The CDR3 has 16 residues. Germline loops: CDR1 MDHEN, CDR2 SYDVKM. DNA of the CDR3: TGTGCCAGCAGATCCGGGACAACCCACTCCTACAATGAGCAGTTCTTC. Encoded protein: CASRSGTTHSYNEQFF. Combining the CDR3 with reference TRBV28 and TRBJ2-1 gives the whole variable domain DVKVTQSSRYLVKRTGEKVFLECVQDMDHENMFWYRQDPGLGLRLIYFSYDVKMKEKGDIPEGYSVSREKKERFSLILESASTNQTSMYLCASRSGTTHSYNEQFFGPGTRLTVL.

V gene TRBV9 combines with J gene TRBJ2-3, with 8 bases lining up with TRBD1. V lost 3 bases, J lost 4 bases, and 7 bases stayed unmatched. Germline V gene data show CDR1 as SGDLS and CDR2 as YYNGEE. This CDR3 comprises 15 residues. The CDR3 nucleotides are TGTGCCAGCAGCGCCTACGGGACAGGAGCAGATACGCAGTATTTT. Translating it yields CASSAYGTGADTQYF.

To note about this clone: This CDR3 is also generated by other DNA sequences in the sample. V and J are TRBV21-1 and TRBJ1-2; the tabulated D call, TRBD1, remains unverified against the DNA. TRBV21-1 is marked as a pseudogene. This CDR3 spans 17 amino acids. The CDR3 here is CASSKNPMSGGWSGYTF. The CDR3 DNA sequence: TGCGCCAGCAGCAAAAACCCCATGTCAGGGGGTTGGAGTGGCTACACCTTC.

The J gene is TRBJ1-5, the V gene TRBV5-4; tentative D call: TRBD1 (5 bases). Germline V lookup: CDR1 SGHNT, CDR2 YYREEE (reference sequence). Trimming removed 4 bases from V and 14 bases from J, with 13 bases in between. This CDR3 region has 11 residues. CDR3 in DNA: TGTGCCAGCAGCCGGGGAGGGGACGAGCATTTT. Encoded protein: CASSRGGDEHF.

The J gene is TRBJ2-3, the V gene TRBV28, with TRBD2 as a possible D gene (7 bases). Trimming took off 1 base at V and 3 bases at J, with 14 bases between the two ends. Germline V gives CDR1 MDHEN, CDR2 SYDVKM. This CDR3 contains 16 residues. The CDR3 loop is CASSLFLGGATDTQYF. The CDR3 DNA reads as TGTGCCAGCAGTTTATTTCTGGGGGGGGCAACAGATACGCAGTATTTT.

The chain combines TRBV9 with TRBJ1-1; a weak D match, TRBD1 (5 bases). Between the trimmed V and J ends, which lost 4 bases and 0 bases, there was a span of 10 bases. Germline values: CDR1 SGDLS, CDR2 YYNGEE. This CDR3 contains 14 residues. CDR3 sequence (DNA): TGTGCCAGCAGCTCCCAGGGCTTGAACACTGAAGCTTTCTTT. This translates into CASSSQGLNTEAFF. Full variable domain (remainder filled in from reference TRBV9 and TRBJ1-1): DSGVTQTPKHLITATGQRVTLRCSPRSGDLSVYWYQQSLDQGLQFLIQYYNGEERAKGNILERFSAQQFPDLHSELNLSSLELGDSALYFCASSSQGLNTEAFFGQGTRLTVV.

CDR3 in amino acids: CASSIRQGPSGGGSYEQYF. The DNA of the CDR3 is TGTGCCAGTAGTATACGGCAGGGACCTAGCGGGGGAGGCTCCTACGAGCAGTACTTC. The chain links TRBV19 to TRBJ2-7; 10 bases align to TRBD2. V was clipped by 2 bases and J by 0 bases; unmatched bases: 13. Germline lookup yields CDR1 LNHDA and CDR2 SQIVND (reference sequence). The CDR3 has 19 amino acids. Combining the CDR3 with reference TRBV19 and TRBJ2-7 gives the whole variable domain DGGITQSPKYLFRKEGQNVTLSCEQNLNHDAMYWYRQDPGQGLRLIYYSQIVNDFQKGDIAEGYSVSREKKESFPLTVTSAQKNPTAFYLCASSIRQGPSGGGSYEQYFGPGTRLTVT.

The gene calls are TRBV6-7 and TRBJ2-7, with D possibly TRBD2 on 6 matching bases. TRBV6-7 is annotated as an ORF whose role is uncertain. The CDR3 runs 22 residues. V was pared by 4 bases and J by 7 bases, with 41 bases between. CDR3 in amino acids: CASSSSVWCPRRGIPIGGEQYF. CDR3 nucleotide sequence: TGTGCCAGCAGTTCCTCCGTTTGGTGCCCACGACGGGGTATCCCCATCGGGGGAGAGCAGTACTTC.

V is TRBV5-1 and J is TRBJ2-3, with 9 nucleotides matching TRBD1. Germline CDR1 reads SGHRS; CDR2 reads YFSETQ. The trim removed 0 bases at V and 5 bases at J, leaving 1 base unmatched. This CDR3 is 14 amino acids long. CDR3 protein: CASSLADRGDTQYF. The CDR3 nucleotides are TGCGCCAGCAGCTTGGCGGACAGGGGAGATACGCAGTATTTT.

The chain couples TRBV6-1 to TRBJ1-2, with 7 bases matching TRBD1. With 7 bases clipped from V and 2 bases from J, the junction kept 7 bases outside the gene matches. Per the germline V gene, CDR1 is MNHNS and CDR2 is SASEGT. The CDR3 is made up of 14 amino acids. The CDR3 DNA reads as TGTGCCAGCAATTTCCGGGACAGCAACTATGGCTACACCTTC. Its translation: CASNFRDSNYGYTF.

V is TRBV5-1 and J is TRBJ2-1; 11 positions match TRBD1. CDR3 length: 16 amino acids. J lost 8 bases, V lost 4 bases, and 11 bases had no gene match. CDR1 and CDR2 from the germline V gene are SGHRS and YFSETQ. The CDR3 is CASSLGTGGFSDEQFF. CDR3 sequence (DNA): TGCGCCAGCAGCCTAGGGACAGGGGGTTTTTCCGATGAGCAGTTCTTC.

The V call is TRBV15, the J call TRBJ2-5; 10 nucleotides agree with TRBD1. Trimming took 1 base from V and 5 from J; bases not matched to a gene: 10. From germline, CDR1 is LNHNV and CDR2 YYDKDF (reference sequence). The CDR3 extends over 17 amino acids. The CDR3 DNA sequence: TGTGCCACCAGCAGAGTTACGACAGGGGGCATCGAGGAGACCCAGTACTTC. Protein: CATSRVTTGGIEETQYF.